The 26 T cell receptor beta chains in this list originate from one sample, sequenced in a study of OX40 agonist ivuxolimab in advanced cancers. The repertoire was sequenced with immunoSEQ multiplex PCR; TCRdb's copy has only in-frame clones and lacks some. The sample holds 92,000 or so clones, approximately 90% seen once. The input for sequencing was CD4+ or CD8+ T cells sorted from blood, taken in a trial of the OX40 agonist ivuxolimab. All receptors come from an adult with an advanced solid tumor such as melanoma, head and neck, liver or kidney cancer.

This chain joins TRBV19 and TRBJ2-7, with TRBD2 matching 13 bases. CDR1 is LNHDA and CDR2 is SQIVND in the germline V gene (reference sequence). CDR3 size: 15 residues. Unmatched junction bases numbered 0, after V lost 1 base and J lost 3 bases. The DNA of the CDR3 is TGTGCCAGTAGTATAGGGACTAGCGGGAGCTACGAGCAGTACTTC. The encoded protein is CASSIGTSGSYEQYF.

The rearrangement joins TRBV7-6 to TRBJ2-7, with a weak D call TRBD1 (6 bases). V gave up 5 bases and J gave up 3 bases, with 17 bases separating them. CDR3 size: 15 residues. The germline gives CDR1 SGHVS, CDR2 FNYEAQ. The CDR3 nucleotides read TGTGCCAGCAGCCCGGCAGGGGCGTTACTCTACGAGCAGTACTTC. Protein sequence: CASSPAGALLYEQYF. Looking up the rest from reference TRBV7-6 and TRBJ2-7 gives the full variable domain: GAGVSQSPRYKVTKRGQDVALRCDPISGHVSLYWYRQALGQGPEFLTYFNYEAQQDKSGLPNDRFSAERPEGSISTLTIQRTEQRDSAMYRCASSPAGALLYEQYFGPGTRLTVT.

The J gene is TRBJ2-1, the V gene TRBV5-6; D tentatively fits TRBD1 or TRBD2 (5 bases each). Trimming removed 6 bases at V and 4 bases at J, with 14 bases between. Germline assignment: CDR1 SGHDT and CDR2 YYEEEE. The CDR3 runs to 14 residues. For the CDR3, the DNA is TGTGCCAGCATTTCTCCGGGGCTTTACAATGAGCAGTTCTTC. Amino acid sequence: CASISPGLYNEQFF.

The chain couples TRBV4-1 to TRBJ1-1; D is undetermined. V was pared by 6 bases and J by 0 bases, with 14 bases between. The CDR3 is made up of 15 amino acids. Germline CDR1 MGHRA, CDR2 YSYEKL. The CDR3 region is CASSPSPNMNTEAFF. For the CDR3, the DNA is TGCGCCAGCAGTCCAAGCCCGAACATGAACACTGAAGCTTTCTTT.

This chain joins TRBV14 and TRBJ2-3; 9 bases align to TRBD1. The CDR3 has 15 amino acids. Germline V gene sequence: CDR1 SGHDN, CDR2 FVKESK. The J segment lost 3 bases and the V segment lost 5 bases, leaving 6 bases of the junction unmatched. Here the CDR3 reads CASSGRDRVTDTQYF. The CDR3 DNA is TGTGCCAGCAGCGGCCGGGACAGGGTGACAGATACGCAGTATTTT.

This clone was recorded a few times. V gene TRBV9 combines with J gene TRBJ2-3; 8 bases are shared with TRBD2. Germline CDR1 and CDR2: SGDLS and YYNGEE. This CDR3 is built from 14 residues. After removal of 3 bases from V and 8 bases from J, the junction contained 8 bases not matched to a gene. The CDR3: CASSASGGPGTQYF. The CDR3 DNA follows: TGTGCCAGCAGCGCAAGCGGGGGTCCCGGTACGCAGTATTTT.

The chain employs TRBV9 and TRBJ2-1; 10 bases are a match to TRBD2. CDR1 is SGDLS, CDR2 YYNGEE, per germline. The CDR3 has 19 residues. Losses at the gene ends were 3 bases for V and 5 bases for J; bases not matched to a gene: 17. The CDR3 nucleotides read TGTGCCAGCAGCGCGGCCGGGACTAGCGCTGGGGACCTTCACAATGAGCAGTTCTTC. It encodes CASSAAGTSAGDLHNEQFF.

This clone has just a few counts. The V gene is TRBV27, the J gene TRBJ2-1; TRBD1 aligns across 9 bases. Germline V gene data show CDR1 as MNHEY and CDR2 as SMNVEV (reference sequence). The CDR3 consists of 18 residues. V was pared by 5 bases and J by 1 base, with 12 bases of the junction left unmatched. In DNA form, the CDR3 reads TGTGCCAGCAGTCGGGTACCTTCCGGGACAGGGTCCTACAATGAGCAGTTCTTC. Protein product: CASSRVPSGTGSYNEQFF.

J is TRBJ1-1 and V is TRBV5-1, with a weak D call TRBD1 (5 bases). The CDR3 has 15 residues. V was pared by 4 bases and J by 7 bases, with 20 bases between. Germline V gene lookup returns CDR1 SGHRS and CDR2 YFSETQ. The CDR3 DNA reads TGCGCCAGCAGCGATAGGGGTTCCGGACTAGATGAAGCTTTCTTT. The encoded protein is CASSDRGSGLDEAFF.

This clone has just a few counts. The chain joins TRBV6-1 to TRBJ1-5; no clear D gene. V shed 10 bases and J shed 6 bases, with 16 bases lying between them. This CDR3 is 13 amino acids long. Germline values: CDR1 MNHNS, CDR2 SASEGT. CDR3 DNA sequence: TGTGCCACCTATGGACCGGTGGGTCAGCCCCAGCATTTT. This encodes CATYGPVGQPQHF.

The CDR3 region has the DNA TGTGCCAGCAGTTTAAAGGTGTCCGACCACCCTGGGGCCAACGTCCTGACTTTC. This gives the protein CASSLKVSDHPGANVLTF. This sequence joins TRBV27 and TRBJ2-6; D ambiguous. This CDR3 is built from 18 residues. The germline CDR1 and CDR2 sequences are MNHEY and SMNVEV (reference sequence). Trimming left V 2 bases short and J 2 bases short, with 16 bases between. The whole variable domain, remainder taken from reference TRBV27 and TRBJ2-6, is EAQVTQNPRYLITVTGKKLTVTCSQNMNHEYMSWYRQDPGLGLRQIYYSMNVEVTDKGDVPEGYKVSRKEKRNFPLILESPSPNQTSLYFCASSLKVSDHPGANVLTFGAGSRLTVL.

This chain uses TRBV6-4 with TRBJ2-1; TRBD1 is a possible D gene (6 bases). Germline loops: CDR1 MRHNA, CDR2 SNTAGT. This CDR3 comprises 15 residues. V was clipped by 2 bases and J by 6 bases, with 14 bases between them. CDR3 residues: CASSDAGAHGNEQFF. The CDR3 DNA is TGTGCCAGCAGTGACGCAGGGGCGCACGGCAATGAGCAGTTCTTC.

The rearrangement links TRBV29-1 to TRBJ1-4; D is unclear. This CDR3 spans 13 amino acids. Germline CDR1 reads SQVTM; CDR2 reads ANQGSEA. Trimming pared 2 bases from V and 7 bases from J, leaving 11 bases between. The CDR3 DNA reads TGCAGCGTTGAATTACCGCTTGGTGAAAAACTGTTTTTT. Its protein product is CSVELPLGEKLFF.

There are a few counts of this clone. The chain recombines TRBV4-1 with TRBJ2-5, with unresolved D. The germline V gene encodes CDR1 MGHRA and CDR2 YSYEKL. The CDR3 is 16 residues long. V lost 1 base and J lost 3, with 15 bases in between. The CDR3 protein is CASSQVNLVRKETQYF. The CDR3 nucleotides are TGCGCCAGCAGCCAAGTTAATCTTGTCAGAAAAGAGACCCAGTACTTC.

The rearrangement joins TRBV7-9 to TRBJ1-1; unclear D gene. The length of the CDR3 is 17 residues. The V gene's germline CDR1 is SEHNR and CDR2 FQNEAQ (reference sequence). Trimming shortened V by 3 bases and J by 4 bases, and 21 bases separated the two germline ends. CDR3 in amino acids: CASSFMVGGQTGTEAFF. In DNA, the CDR3 is TGTGCCAGCAGCTTCATGGTGGGAGGTCAGACGGGCACTGAAGCTTTCTTT.

The chain combines TRBV19 with TRBJ2-7; 11 bases are a match to TRBD2. Germline values: CDR1 LNHDA, CDR2 SQIVND (reference sequence). Germline trimming cut 5 bases from V and 0 bases from J; bases unmatched to any gene: 6. There are 16 residues in the CDR3. The CDR3 here is CASSDLSGRASYEQYF. In nucleotides, the CDR3 is TGTGCCAGTAGTGACCTTAGCGGGAGGGCCTCCTACGAGCAGTACTTC.

This CDR3 is CASSEGAQRFTEAFF. For the CDR3, the DNA is TGTGCCAGCAGTGAAGGAGCCCAGCGCTTCACTGAAGCTTTCTTT. V usage is TRBV2 and J usage is TRBJ1-1; D uncertain. The CDR3 is 15 residues long. The germline V gene has CDR1 SNHLY and CDR2 FYNNEI. Trimming removed 1 base from V and 4 bases from J, with 13 bases in between. Using reference TRBV2 and TRBJ1-1 for the parts outside the CDR3, the full variable domain is EPEVTQTPSHQVTQMGQEVILRCVPISNHLYFYWYRQILGQKVEFLVSFYNNEISEKSEIFDDQFSVERPDGSNFTLKIRSTKLEDSAMYFCASSEGAQRFTEAFFGQGTRLTVV.

The gene calls are TRBV2 and TRBJ2-7; D tentatively reads TRBD1 or TRBD2 (5 bases each). The ends were cut back, 7 bases at V and 4 bases at J, with 17 bases in the middle. The length of the CDR3 is 14 residues. CDR1 is SNHLY and CDR2 is FYNNEI in the germline V gene. The CDR3 DNA follows: TGTGCCAGCACCGAGGGAGACAGAGAGTACGAGCAGTACTTC. Encoded protein: CASTEGDREYEQYF.

The chain recombines TRBV5-1 with TRBJ2-5, with 10 bases identical to TRBD2. Germline values: CDR1 SGHRS, CDR2 YFSETQ. After removal of 2 bases from V and 5 bases from J, the junction contained 9 bases not matched to a gene. This CDR3 region has 16 residues. CDR3 sequence: CASSFPLAGVGETQYF. The CDR3 bases are TGCGCCAGCAGCTTTCCGCTAGCGGGAGTGGGGGAGACCCAGTACTTC. The whole variable domain, remainder taken from reference TRBV5-1 and TRBJ2-5, is KAGVTQTPRYLIKTRGQQVTLSCSPISGHRSVSWYQQTPGQGLQFLFEYFSETQRNKGNFPGRFSGRQFSNSRSEMNVSTLELGDSALYLCASSFPLAGVGETQYFGPGTRLLVL.

The chain joins TRBV2 to TRBJ2-2, with D perhaps TRBD1 or TRBD2 (5 bases each). V lost 8 bases, J lost 6 bases, and 10 bases lay in between. From germline, CDR1 is SNHLY and CDR2 FYNNEI. The CDR3 is 12 residues long. CDR3 residues: CASSGTSGELFF. The CDR3 nucleotides read TGTGCCAGCTCCGGGACGTCCGGGGAGCTGTTTTTT.

This clone was recorded only once. The V gene is TRBV18, the J gene TRBJ2-7, with unresolved D. CDR3 length: 15 amino acids. V lost 2 bases, J lost 5 bases, and 16 bases lay in between. Germline V lookup: CDR1 KGHSH, CDR2 LQKENI. CDR3 residues: CASSPLSFSSHEQYF. The CDR3 DNA is TGTGCCAGCTCACCATTGAGCTTCTCCAGCCACGAGCAGTACTTC. Supplemented by reference TRBV18 and TRBJ2-7, the full variable domain reads NAGVMQNPRHLVRRRGQEARLRCSPMKGHSHVYWYRQLPEEGLKFMVYLQKENIIDESGMPKERFSAEFPKEGPSILRIQQVVRGDSAAYFCASSPLSFSSHEQYFGPGTRLTVT.

The chain has TRBV6-5 and TRBJ2-5; tentative D call: TRBD2 (6 bases). The J call may not be correct, given that the DNA end is closer to TRBJ2-7. Germline V lookup: CDR1 MNHEY, CDR2 SVGAGI. The CDR3 covers 14 residues. The CDR3: CASSYGRKPYEQYF. In DNA form, the CDR3 reads TGTGCCAGCAGTTACGGGAGGAAGCCCTACGAGCAGTACTTC.

This sequence joins TRBV19 and TRBJ1-1; D is unresolved. CDR3 length equals 13 residues. Germline V lookup: CDR1 LNHDA, CDR2 SQIVND (reference sequence). V was cut by 2 bases and J by 1 base, with 5 bases left in between. CDR3 sequence (DNA): TGTGCCAGTAGTATAAGCGGGAACACTGAAGCTTTCTTT. Translation gives CASSISGNTEAFF.

This clone was seen a single time. The rearrangement uses TRBV14 and TRBJ1-3; D is unresolved. Trimming shortened V by 4 bases and J by 0 bases, and 13 bases separated the two germline ends. The germline V gene encodes CDR1 SGHDN and CDR2 FVKESK. The CDR3 sequence is 16 residues long. CDR3 DNA: TGTGCCAGCAGCCGCCTGCCATCCAACTCTGGAAACACCATATATTTT. This sequence encodes CASSRLPSNSGNTIYF.

V usage is TRBV5-1 and J usage is TRBJ2-1; 9 bases agree with TRBD2. Germline CDR1 is SGHRS and CDR2 is YFSETQ. The CDR3 has 17 amino acids. V lost 1 base, J lost 1 base, and 6 bases stayed unmatched. CDR3 DNA: TGCGCCAGCAGCTTGACTAGCGGGCTTAAATCCTACAATGAGCAGTTCTTC. This sequence encodes CASSLTSGLKSYNEQFF.

This clone came up once. The chain's CDR3 is CASSEYAGSLGYTF. CDR3 nucleotide sequence: TGTGCCAGCAGTGAATATGCTGGGTCCTTAGGCTACACCTTC. The chain couples TRBV25-1 to TRBJ1-2; unclear D gene. Germline CDR1 reads MGHDK; CDR2 reads SYGVNS. Trimming removed 0 bases at V and 8 bases at J, with 13 bases between. This CDR3 has 14 amino acids.